The T cell receptor (beta chain) described here comes from a study of breast tumors, draining lymph nodes, adjacent tissues. Study outcomes and limitations: Compared with lymph nodes, tumors were less diverse; compared with nontumor tissue, more. Luminal-like breast cancer showed significantly greater tumor-nontumor repertoire similarity than basal-like breast cancer did.

TCRdb reanalysed the multiplex PCR reads using MiXCR and keeps one entry per CDR3 protein. This table holds about 60,000 distinct CDR3 sequences, 45% to 60% found once. Comment on this clonotype: Antigen specificity is unknown. A read error is likely, as this CDR3 ends without the conserved phenylalanine or tryptophan.

CDR1 and CDR2 (germline): PRHDT, FYEKMQ (reference sequence). This CDR3 has 17 residues. The V and J ends lost 5 bases and 2 bases, in that order; junction bases with no gene match: 7. The sequenced material came from breast tumor tissue. The TCR sequence derives from a female donor with breast cancer. Some clones in this sample may be carry-over from other donors' samples. The chain combines TRBV13 with TRBJ2-5; 14 bases align to TRBD2. CDR3 amino acids: CASSHRTSGGLQETQYL. Written as DNA, the CDR3 is TGTGCCAGCAGCCACCGGACTAGCGGGGGGCTACAAGAGACCCAGTACCTC.